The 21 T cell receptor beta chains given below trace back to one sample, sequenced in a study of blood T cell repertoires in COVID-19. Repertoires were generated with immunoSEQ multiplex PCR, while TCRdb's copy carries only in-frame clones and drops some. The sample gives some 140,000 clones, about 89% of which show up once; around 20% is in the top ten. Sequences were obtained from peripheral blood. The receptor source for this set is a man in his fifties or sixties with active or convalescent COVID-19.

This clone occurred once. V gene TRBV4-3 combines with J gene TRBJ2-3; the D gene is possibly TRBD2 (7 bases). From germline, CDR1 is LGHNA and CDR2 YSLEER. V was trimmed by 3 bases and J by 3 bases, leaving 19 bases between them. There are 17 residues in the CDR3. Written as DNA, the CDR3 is TGCGCCAGCAGCCACTCGATGGGGGGGGCCAGAACAGATACGCAGTATTTT. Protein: CASSHSMGGARTDTQYF.

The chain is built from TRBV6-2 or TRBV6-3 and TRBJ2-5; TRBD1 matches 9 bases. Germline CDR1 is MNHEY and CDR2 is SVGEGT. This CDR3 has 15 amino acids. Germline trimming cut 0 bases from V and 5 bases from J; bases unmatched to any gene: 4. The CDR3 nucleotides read TGTGCCAGCAGTTACTCGACAGGGGGTGGGGAGACCCAGTACTTC. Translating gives CASSYSTGGGETQYF.

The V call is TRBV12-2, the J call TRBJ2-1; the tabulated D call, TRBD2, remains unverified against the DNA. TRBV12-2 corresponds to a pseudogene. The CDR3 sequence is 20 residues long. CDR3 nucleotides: TGTGCAAGTCGCCCCGGGACTAGCGATTTTATTTTAAGCTCCTACAATGAGCAGTTCTTC. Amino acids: CASRPGTSDFILSSYNEQFF.

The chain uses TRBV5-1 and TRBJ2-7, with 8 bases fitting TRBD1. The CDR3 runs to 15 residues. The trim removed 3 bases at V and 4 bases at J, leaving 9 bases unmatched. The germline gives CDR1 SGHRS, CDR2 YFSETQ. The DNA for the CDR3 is TGCGCCAGCAGCTCTACCGGACAGGGAAGGTACGAGCAGTACTTC. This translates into CASSSTGQGRYEQYF. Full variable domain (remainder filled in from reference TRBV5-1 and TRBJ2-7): KAGVTQTPRYLIKTRGQQVTLSCSPISGHRSVSWYQQTPGQGLQFLFEYFSETQRNKGNFPGRFSGRQFSNSRSEMNVSTLELGDSALYLCASSSTGQGRYEQYFGPGTRLTVT.

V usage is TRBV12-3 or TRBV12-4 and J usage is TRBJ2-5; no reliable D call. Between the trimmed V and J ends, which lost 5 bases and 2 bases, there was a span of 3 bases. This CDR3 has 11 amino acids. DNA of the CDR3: TGTGCCAGCAGTGTACAAGAGACCCAGTACTTC. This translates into CASSVQETQYF.

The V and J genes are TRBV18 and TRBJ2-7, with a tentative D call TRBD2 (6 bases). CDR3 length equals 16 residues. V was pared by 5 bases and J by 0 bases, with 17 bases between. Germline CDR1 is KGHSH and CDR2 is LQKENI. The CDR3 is CASSSLMASASYEQYF. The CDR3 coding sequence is TGTGCCAGCTCATCTCTGATGGCTAGCGCCTCCTACGAGCAGTACTTC.

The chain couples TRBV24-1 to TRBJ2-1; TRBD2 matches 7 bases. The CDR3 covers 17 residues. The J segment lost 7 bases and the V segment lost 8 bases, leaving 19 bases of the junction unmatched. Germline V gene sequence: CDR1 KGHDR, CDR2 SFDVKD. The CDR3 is CATMNNPGTTFRNEQFF. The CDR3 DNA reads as TGTGCCACCATGAATAACCCCGGGACTACTTTTAGAAATGAGCAGTTCTTC.

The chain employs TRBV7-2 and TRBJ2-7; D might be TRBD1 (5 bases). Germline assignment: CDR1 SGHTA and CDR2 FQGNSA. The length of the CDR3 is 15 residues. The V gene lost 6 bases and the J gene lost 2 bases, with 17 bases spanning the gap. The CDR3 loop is CASRPERGGTYEQYF. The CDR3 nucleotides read TGTGCCAGCAGGCCAGAAAGGGGTGGAACCTACGAGCAGTACTTC.

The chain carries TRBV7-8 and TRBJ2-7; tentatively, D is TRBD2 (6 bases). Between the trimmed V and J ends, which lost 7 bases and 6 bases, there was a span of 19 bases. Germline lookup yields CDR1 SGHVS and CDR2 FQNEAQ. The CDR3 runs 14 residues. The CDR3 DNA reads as TGTGCCAGCACCCCCTTCTCTTTGGAGGGCGAGCAGTACTTC. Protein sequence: CASTPFSLEGEQYF.

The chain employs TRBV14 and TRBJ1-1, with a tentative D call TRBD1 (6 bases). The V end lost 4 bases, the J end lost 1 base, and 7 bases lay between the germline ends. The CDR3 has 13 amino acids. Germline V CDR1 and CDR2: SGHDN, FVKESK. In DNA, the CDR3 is TGTGCCAGCAGCCGGACAGCGAACACTGAAGCTTTCTTT. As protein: CASSRTANTEAFF.

This chain's CDR3 is CASSSPRGRGSEAFF. The CDR3 DNA sequence: TGTGCCAGCAGCTCACCCCGGGGCAGGGGAAGTGAAGCTTTCTTT. J is TRBJ1-1 and V is TRBV5-4; TRBD1 might be the D (6 bases). The germline gives CDR1 SGHNT, CDR2 YYREEE (reference sequence). There are 15 residues in the CDR3. V dropped 3 bases and J dropped 7 bases, with 19 bases sitting between them.

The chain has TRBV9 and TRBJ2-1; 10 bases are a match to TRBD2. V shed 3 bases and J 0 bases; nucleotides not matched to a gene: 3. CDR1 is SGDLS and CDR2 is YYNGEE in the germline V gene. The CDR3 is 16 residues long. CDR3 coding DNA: TGTGCCAGCAGCGCGATAGCGGGAGGCTCCTACAATGAGCAGTTCTTC. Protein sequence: CASSAIAGGSYNEQFF.

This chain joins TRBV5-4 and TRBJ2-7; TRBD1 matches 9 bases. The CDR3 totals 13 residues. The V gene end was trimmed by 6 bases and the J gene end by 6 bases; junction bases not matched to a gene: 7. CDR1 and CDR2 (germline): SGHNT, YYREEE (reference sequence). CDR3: CASKTRDRAEQYF. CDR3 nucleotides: TGTGCCAGCAAAACCCGGGACAGGGCCGAGCAGTACTTC. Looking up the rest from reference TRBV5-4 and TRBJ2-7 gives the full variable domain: ETGVTQSPTHLIKTRGQQVTLRCSSQSGHNTVSWYQQALGQGPQFIFQYYREEENGRGNFPPRFSGLQFPNYSSELNVNALELDDSALYLCASKTRDRAEQYFGPGTRLTVT.

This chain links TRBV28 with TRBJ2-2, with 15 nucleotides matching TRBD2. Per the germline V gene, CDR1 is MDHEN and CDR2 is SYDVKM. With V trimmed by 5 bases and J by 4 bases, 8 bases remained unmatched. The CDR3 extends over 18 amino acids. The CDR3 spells CASSVAGTSGRLTGELFF. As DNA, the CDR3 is TGTGCCAGCAGTGTCGCCGGGACTAGCGGGAGGCTCACCGGGGAGCTGTTTTTT.

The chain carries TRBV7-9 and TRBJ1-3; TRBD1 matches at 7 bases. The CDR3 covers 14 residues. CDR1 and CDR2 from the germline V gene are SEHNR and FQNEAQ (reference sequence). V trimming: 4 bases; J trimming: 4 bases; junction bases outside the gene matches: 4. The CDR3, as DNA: TGTGCCAGCAGCTCAACAGGGGCCGGAAACACCATATATTTT. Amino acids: CASSSTGAGNTIYF.

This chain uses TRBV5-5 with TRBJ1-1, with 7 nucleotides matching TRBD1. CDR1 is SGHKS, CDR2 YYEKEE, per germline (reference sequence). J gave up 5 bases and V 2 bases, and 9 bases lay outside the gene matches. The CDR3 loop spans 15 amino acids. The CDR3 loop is CASSFAGQGGTEAFF. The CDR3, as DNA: TGTGCCAGCAGCTTTGCTGGTCAGGGGGGAACTGAAGCTTTCTTT.

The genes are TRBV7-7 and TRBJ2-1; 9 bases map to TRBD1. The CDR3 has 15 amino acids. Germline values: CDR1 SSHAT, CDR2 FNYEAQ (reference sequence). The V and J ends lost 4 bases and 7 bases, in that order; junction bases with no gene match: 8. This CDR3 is CASSSLTGGFNEQFF. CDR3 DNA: TGTGCCAGCAGCTCTCTGACAGGGGGATTTAATGAGCAGTTCTTC. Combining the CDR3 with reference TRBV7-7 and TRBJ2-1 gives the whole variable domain GAGVSQSPRYKVTKRGQDVTLRCDPISSHATLYWYQQALGQGPEFLTYFNYEAQPDKSGLPSDRFSAERPEGSISTLTIQRTEQRDSAMYRCASSSLTGGFNEQFFGPGTRLTVL.

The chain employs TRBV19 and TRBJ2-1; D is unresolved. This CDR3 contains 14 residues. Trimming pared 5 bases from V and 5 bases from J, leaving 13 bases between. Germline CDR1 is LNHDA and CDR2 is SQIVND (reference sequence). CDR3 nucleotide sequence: TGTGCCAGTAGTGTTCAGTACACCCACAATGAGCAGTTCTTC. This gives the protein CASSVQYTHNEQFF.

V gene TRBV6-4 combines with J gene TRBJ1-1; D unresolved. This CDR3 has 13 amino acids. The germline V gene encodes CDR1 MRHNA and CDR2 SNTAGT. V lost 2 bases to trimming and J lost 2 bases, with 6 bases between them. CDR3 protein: CASSDRTNTEAFF. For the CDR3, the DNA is TGTGCCAGCAGTGACAGGACTAACACTGAAGCTTTCTTT.

In DNA, the CDR3 is TGTGCCAGCCCCGGGACAGGGGAGAACACTGAAGCTTTCTTT. Amino acid sequence: CASPGTGENTEAFF. V and J are TRBV28 and TRBJ1-1; 10 positions agree with TRBD1. Germline values: CDR1 MDHEN, CDR2 SYDVKM. This CDR3 is 14 amino acids long. V lost 8 bases to trimming and J lost 1 base; unmatched junction nucleotides: 4.

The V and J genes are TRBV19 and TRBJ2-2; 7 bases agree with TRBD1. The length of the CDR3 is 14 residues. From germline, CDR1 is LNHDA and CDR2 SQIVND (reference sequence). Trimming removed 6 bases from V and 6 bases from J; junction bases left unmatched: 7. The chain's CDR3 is CASSRQGVAGELFF. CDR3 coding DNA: TGTGCCAGTAGCCGACAGGGTGTGGCCGGGGAGCTGTTTTTT.